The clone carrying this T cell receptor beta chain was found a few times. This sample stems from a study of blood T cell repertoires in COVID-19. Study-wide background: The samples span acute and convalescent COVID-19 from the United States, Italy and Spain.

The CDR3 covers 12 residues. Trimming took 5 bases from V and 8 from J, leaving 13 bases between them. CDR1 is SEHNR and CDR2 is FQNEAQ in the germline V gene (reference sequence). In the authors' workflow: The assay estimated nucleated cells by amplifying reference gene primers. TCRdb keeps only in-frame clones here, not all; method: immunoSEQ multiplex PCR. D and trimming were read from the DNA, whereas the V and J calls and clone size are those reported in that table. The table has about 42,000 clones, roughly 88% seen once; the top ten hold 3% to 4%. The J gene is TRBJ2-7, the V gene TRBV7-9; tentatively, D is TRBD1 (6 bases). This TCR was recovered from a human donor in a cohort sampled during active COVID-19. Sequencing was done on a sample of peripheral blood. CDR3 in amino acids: CASSRTENQQYF. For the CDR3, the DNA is TGTGCCAGCAGCCGGACAGAGAATCAGCAGTACTTC.